The 24 T cell receptor beta chains reported below all come from one sample, sequenced in a study of T cell responses to AZD1222 COVID-19 vaccine. Profiled with immunoSEQ multiplex PCR; TCRdb holds only in-frame clones, not every one. The repertoire holds 150,000 to 200,000 clones, more than 70% seen once, with roughly a quarter in the top ten. The sample in question was peripheral blood, obtained 28 days after the second AZD1222 dose. The receptors stem from an adult who received the AZD1222 COVID-19 vaccine.

The rearrangement joins TRBV11-2 to TRBJ2-1; weak D call: TRBD2 (7 bases). The germline V gene encodes CDR1 SGHAT and CDR2 FQNNGV. The ends were cut back, 4 bases at V and 5 bases at J, with 15 bases in the middle. CDR3 size: 15 residues. Written as DNA, the CDR3 is TGTGCCAGCAGCTCAGGGGCGGGAGCTCACAATGAGCAGTTCTTC. Its protein product is CASSSGAGAHNEQFF.

V usage is TRBV4-2 and J usage is TRBJ2-7; 8 nucleotides agree with TRBD2. CDR1 LGHNA and CDR2 YNFKEQ come from the germline V gene. The J segment lost 7 bases and the V segment lost 0 bases, leaving 11 bases of the junction unmatched. This CDR3 is built from 16 residues. Written as DNA, the CDR3 is TGTGCCAGCAGCCAAGAATGGCGGGAGGTGTTAGGAGAGCAGTACTTC. It yields the protein CASSQEWREVLGEQYF.

The rearrangement joins TRBV6-4 to TRBJ2-3; possible D gene TRBD2, 5 bases. Germline loops: CDR1 MRHNA, CDR2 SNTAGT. V lost 6 bases and J lost 6, with 16 bases in between. This CDR3 is built from 14 residues. CDR3 bases: TGTGCCAGCAGCCGTCCGGAGGAGTCCGATACGCAGTATTTT. This sequence encodes CASSRPEESDTQYF.

This clone was detected once. The J gene is TRBJ1-2, the V gene TRBV27, with a tentative D call TRBD1 (5 bases). This CDR3 spans 15 amino acids. Germline V gene lookup returns CDR1 MNHEY and CDR2 SMNVEV (reference sequence). V was clipped by 2 bases and J by 12 bases, with 22 bases between them. In DNA, the CDR3 is TGTGCCAGCAGTTTACAGGTCGGGACTTCTCAAACTCACACCTTC. Its translation: CASSLQVGTSQTHTF.

This rearrangement joins TRBV7-2 to TRBJ2-2; TRBD1 might be the D (5 bases). V was shortened by 4 bases and J by 0 bases, with 12 bases between the two germline ends. CDR1 and CDR2 from the germline V gene are SGHTA and FQGNSA. This CDR3 region has 16 residues. The CDR3 spells CASSSFKGTNTGELFF. The CDR3 bases are TGTGCCAGCAGCTCGTTTAAGGGGACGAACACCGGGGAGCTGTTTTTT.

The chain recombines TRBV28 with TRBJ2-7, with 9 nucleotides matching TRBD2. Looked up from germline, CDR1 is MDHEN and CDR2 is SYDVKM. J lost 3 bases, V lost 6 bases, and 21 bases had no gene match. This CDR3 has 19 residues. CDR3 nucleotide sequence: TGTGCCAGCAGCCCCTCCTGGGCTAGCGGGATAGGTTTCTTCTACGAGCAGTACTTC. Its protein is CASSPSWASGIGFFYEQYF.

This chain uses TRBV15 with TRBJ1-5; 10 bases are shared with TRBD1. CDR1 LNHNV and CDR2 YYDKDF come from the germline V gene (reference sequence). V lost 2 bases, J lost 1 base, and 2 bases stayed unmatched. There are 16 residues in the CDR3. The CDR3 protein is CATSRWDRGSNQPQHF. The CDR3 DNA is TGTGCCACCAGCAGATGGGACAGGGGAAGCAATCAGCCCCAGCATTTT.

This clone was detected only once. The chain combines TRBV2 with TRBJ2-3; 8 nucleotides align to TRBD1. There are 14 residues in the CDR3. Germline V gene lookup returns CDR1 SNHLY and CDR2 FYNNEI. V shed 2 bases, J shed 2 bases, and the junction held 0 bases outside the gene matches. The CDR3 DNA sequence: TGTGCCAGCAGTGAACAGGGGGCCACAGATACGCAGTATTTT. It is translated as CASSEQGATDTQYF.

This chain connects TRBV30 to TRBJ1-2; weak D call: TRBD1 (6 bases). Per the germline V gene, CDR1 is GTSNPN and CDR2 is SVGIG (reference sequence). CDR3 length equals 15 residues. Trimming left V 3 bases short and J 4 bases short, with 18 bases between. In nucleotides, the CDR3 is TGTGCCTGGAGAGGGGGAACCGGGGCTTCCTATGGCTACACCTTC. Protein product: CAWRGGTGASYGYTF.

The rearrangement joins TRBV28 to TRBJ1-5, with D unclear. Trimming took 3 bases from V and 5 from J, leaving 14 bases between them. The CDR3 length is 15 residues. CDR1 and CDR2 from the germline V gene are MDHEN and SYDVKM. Here the CDR3 reads CASSLKGPLDQPQHF. The CDR3, as DNA: TGTGCCAGCAGTTTGAAAGGGCCCCTGGATCAGCCCCAGCATTTT.

The chain carries TRBV9 and TRBJ2-2, with D unresolved. This CDR3 is 15 amino acids long. Per germline, CDR1 SGDLS and CDR2 YYNGEE. Trimming removed 0 bases from V and 0 bases from J, with 6 bases in between. The CDR3 sequence is CASSVAHSNTGELFF. In DNA form, the CDR3 reads TGTGCCAGCAGCGTAGCACATTCGAACACCGGGGAGCTGTTTTTT.

CDR3 loop: CASSPPNSQGNTEAFF. CDR3 DNA: TGTGCCAGCTCACCACCGAACTCCCAGGGGAACACTGAAGCTTTCTTT. The rearrangement joins TRBV18 to TRBJ1-1; a possible D gene is TRBD1 (5 bases). The V gene's germline CDR1 is KGHSH and CDR2 LQKENI. The V end was cut by 0 bases, the J end by 1 base, with 12 bases between. The CDR3 runs 16 residues.

This chain links TRBV2 with TRBJ2-1, with 14 bases that match TRBD2. Germline-derived CDR1 and CDR2 are SNHLY and FYNNEI. This CDR3 is 15 amino acids long. With V trimmed by 4 bases and J by 5 bases, 1 base remained unmatched. CDR3 nucleotide sequence: TGTGCCAGCAGTGTGGGACTAGCGGGAGACAATGAGCAGTTCTTC. Protein product: CASSVGLAGDNEQFF.

This chain uses TRBV7-8 with TRBJ2-4; 14 bases agree with TRBD2. CDR1 is SGHVS, CDR2 FQNEAQ, per germline. Germline trimming cut 5 bases from V and 9 bases from J; bases unmatched to any gene: 9. This CDR3 has 16 residues. For the CDR3, the DNA is TGTGCCAGCAGCCCATCGGGACTAGCGGGAGTTGGCATTCAGTACTTC. Translated, it gives CASSPSGLAGVGIQYF.

The chain joins TRBV9 to TRBJ2-1; D unclear. Germline CDR1 is SGDLS and CDR2 is YYNGEE. V was clipped by 0 bases and J by 2 bases, with 9 bases between them. The CDR3 loop spans 15 amino acids. This CDR3 is CASSVEEWTYNEQFF. CDR3 bases: TGTGCCAGCAGCGTAGAAGAGTGGACCTACAATGAGCAGTTCTTC.

The chain joins TRBV28 to TRBJ2-7, with TRBD2 identical over 8 bases. This CDR3 is built from 13 residues. After removal of 6 bases from V and 9 bases from J, the junction contained 10 bases not matched to a gene. Germline CDR1 reads MDHEN; CDR2 reads SYDVKM. CDR3 sequence reads: CASSVKRESWQYF. CDR3 sequence (DNA): TGTGCCAGCAGCGTCAAGCGGGAGAGTTGGCAGTACTTC.

The chain links TRBV6-2 or TRBV6-3 to TRBJ1-1, with D uncertain. This CDR3 is 15 amino acids long. The V end lost 4 bases, the J end lost 0 bases, and 12 bases lay between the germline ends. Germline V gene data show CDR1 as MNHEY and CDR2 as SVGEGT. The CDR3 coding sequence is TGTGCCAGCAGTTTCCCGACGGCCATGAACACTGAAGCTTTCTTT. Protein: CASSFPTAMNTEAFF.

The V call is TRBV7-2, the J call TRBJ2-3, with 8 bases matching TRBD1. Germline V gene sequence: CDR1 SGHTA, CDR2 FQGNSA. The junction had 4 bases not matched to a gene; V was cut back by 3 bases and J by 2 bases. The CDR3 loop spans 15 amino acids. The CDR3 DNA sequence: TGTGCCAGCAGCTTCGGACAGGGCCCCACAGATACGCAGTATTTT. This translates into CASSFGQGPTDTQYF.

The V and J genes are TRBV28 and TRBJ2-7; the D gene is possibly TRBD2 (5 bases). With 4 bases removed from V and 4 bases from J, the gap between germline ends came to 17 bases. Germline V CDR1 and CDR2: MDHEN, SYDVKM. The CDR3 has 15 residues. CDR3 region: CASSSPPGGRYEQYF. The CDR3 nucleotides are TGTGCCAGCAGTTCCCCCCCCGGAGGCAGATACGAGCAGTACTTC.

The chain combines TRBV28 with TRBJ1-1; a possible D gene is TRBD1 (5 bases). The germline V and J ends were trimmed by 10 bases and 0 bases, with 12 bases remaining between them. The CDR3 extends over 13 amino acids. CDR1 is MDHEN and CDR2 is SYDVKM in the germline V gene. The CDR3 DNA reads as TGTGCCATTAACGGACAACTGAACACTGAAGCTTTCTTT. This gives the protein CAINGQLNTEAFF.

The rearrangement links TRBV27 to TRBJ2-7; D tentatively reads TRBD1 or TRBD2 (5 bases each). CDR1 and CDR2 from the germline V gene are MNHEY and SMNVEV (reference sequence). The CDR3 runs to 14 residues. The ends were cut back, 2 bases at V and 1 base at J, with 9 bases in the middle. CDR3 sequence reads: CASSLGTDSYEQYF. CDR3 sequence (DNA): TGTGCCAGCAGTTTAGGGACGGATTCCTACGAGCAGTACTTC.

This clone was detected only once. The CDR3 is CASGRLFSPLHF. CDR3 DNA: TGTGCCAGCGGACGTCTCTTTTCACCCCTCCACTTT. J is TRBJ1-6 and V is TRBV19, with D unresolved. Germline CDR1 LNHDA, CDR2 SQIVND (reference sequence). Trimming took off 9 bases at V and 9 bases at J, with 12 bases between the two ends. This CDR3 has 12 residues.

The rearrangement joins TRBV9 to TRBJ2-3; D might be TRBD1 or TRBD2, each matching 6 bases. The germline V and J ends were trimmed by 6 bases and 4 bases, with 21 bases remaining between them. The CDR3 is 16 amino acids. The germline V gene has CDR1 SGDLS and CDR2 YYNGEE. The CDR3 spells CASTQEGGHMSDTQYF. DNA of the CDR3: TGTGCCAGCACCCAAGAGGGGGGTCATATGTCAGATACGCAGTATTTT.

The chain couples TRBV19 to TRBJ2-7; TRBD2 might be the D (5 bases). Germline V CDR1 and CDR2: LNHDA, SQIVND (reference sequence). The CDR3 consists of 14 residues. V lost 6 bases and J lost 1, with 13 bases in between. CDR3 amino acids: CASRSLAGSYEQYF. The CDR3 DNA is TGTGCCAGTAGGTCCCTAGCTGGGTCCTACGAGCAGTACTTC.